These T cell receptor beta chains were read from a single sample in a study of blood T cells in healthy people across ages. TCRdb called the 5' RACE reads again in MiXCR, with one record for every CDR3 protein. The sample has around 1,000,000 distinct CDR3 sequences, about 23% seen once; the top ten hold approximately 0.79%. The sample was also reused in another study, on T cells of mothers and their children.

Input material: blood. Every receptor here comes from a girl aged 2-10 years in good health. Each CDR3 is given with its conserved first and last residue. A D gene is named only where the DNA matches it firmly. Size is stated for part of the rows, as once, few or many counts, or as a class when the clone is expanded.

DNA: TGTGCCAGCAGTTTCCCTCCCGGGGACGAGCAGTACTTC
CDR3: CASSFPPGDEQYF
D: .
J: TRBJ2-7
length: 13
size: few
V: TRBV12-3/TRBV12-4

DNA: TGTGCCAGCAGTCCTCAGCGAGATACGCAGTATTTT
CDR3: CASSPQRDTQYF
D: .
J: TRBJ2-3
length: 12
size: .
V: TRBV7-2

DNA: TGCAGTGCTAGGAAGACAGGGTACGCGAGTGAAAAACTGTTTTTT
CDR3: CSARKTGYASEKLFF
D: TRBD1
J: TRBJ1-4
length: 15
size: many
V: TRBV20-1

DNA: TGCAGTGCTAGAGAAGGAAATACCTACGAGCAGTACTTC
CDR3: CSAREGNTYEQYF
D: .
J: TRBJ2-7
length: 13
size: few
V: TRBV20-1

DNA: TGTGCCAGCAGCCGCGTCCCGGGGGGTACAGATACGCAGTATTTT
CDR3: CASSRVPGGTDTQYF
D: TRBD2
J: TRBJ2-3
length: 15
size: .
V: TRBV12-3/TRBV12-4

DNA: TGTGCCAGCAGTTTTCTGTATAGCAATCAGCCCCAGCATTTT
CDR3: CASSFLYSNQPQHF
D: .
J: TRBJ1-5
length: 14
size: .
V: TRBV12-3/TRBV12-4

DNA: TGTGCCAGCAGCTTCGGAGTCCCAGAGGGAGTCGGCGAGCAGTACTTC
CDR3: CASSFGVPEGVGEQYF
D: .
J: TRBJ2-7
length: 16
size: .
V: TRBV13

DNA: TGTGCCAGCAGTCTCCAGAGTAGGTACACTGAAGCTTTCTTT
CDR3: CASSLQSRYTEAFF
D: .
J: TRBJ1-1
length: 14
size: .
V: TRBV12-3/TRBV12-4

DNA: TGTGCCAGCTCACCAGCGGGGTCGGGAGAGACCCAGTACTTC
CDR3: CASSPAGSGETQYF
D: .
J: TRBJ2-5
length: 14
size: few
V: TRBV18

DNA: TGTGCCAGTAGTATAGATCTACTTCCGGGACAGGGGCAGCAGTACTTC
CDR3: CASSIDLLPGQGQQYF
D: TRBD1
J: TRBJ2-7
length: 16
size: .
V: TRBV19

DNA: TGCAGTGCTAGTCCAGGGGCAGCCGCATACAATCAGCCCCAGCATTTT
CDR3: CSASPGAAAYNQPQHF
D: .
J: TRBJ1-5
length: 16
size: few
V: TRBV20-1

DNA: TGCAGTGCGTTGAGTGGGGAGGGCTACGAGCAGTACTTC
CDR3: CSALSGEGYEQYF
D: TRBD2
J: TRBJ2-7
length: 13
size: .
V: TRBV20-1

DNA: TGTGCCAGCAGCGCCACAGGGTTAGCCTACGAGCAGTACTTC
CDR3: CASSATGLAYEQYF
D: .
J: TRBJ2-7
length: 14
size: .
V: TRBV4-2

DNA: TGTGCCAGCGGGGGAATGACAGGGAAAAGATATGGCTACACCTTC
CDR3: CASGGMTGKRYGYTF
D: TRBD1
J: TRBJ1-2
length: 15
size: .
V: TRBV7-3

DNA: TGCAGTGCTAGAGATCCAGGACGGTGGGGCTACACCTTC
CDR3: CSARDPGRWGYTF
D: .
J: TRBJ1-2
length: 13
size: few
V: TRBV20-1

DNA: TGTGCCAGCACCCTTCCCCTGGCCCTACCTAGCGGGGGTCCGGGGAATGAGCAGTTCTTC
CDR3: CASTLPLALPSGGPGNEQFF
D: TRBD2
J: TRBJ2-1
length: 20
size: few
V: TRBV11-2

DNA: TGTGCCACGGGACCGAACTATGGCTACACCTTC
CDR3: CATGPNYGYTF
D: .
J: TRBJ1-2
length: 11
size: few
V: TRBV7-2

DNA: TGTGCCAGCAGTTACCCCGGACTAGCGGACACCGGGGAGCTGTTTTTT
CDR3: CASSYPGLADTGELFF
D: TRBD2
J: TRBJ2-2
length: 16
size: .
V: TRBV6-2/TRBV6-3

DNA: TGCGCCAGCACCGACAGGGAGGATGAAAAACTGTTTTTT
CDR3: CASTDREDEKLFF
D: TRBD1
J: TRBJ1-4
length: 13
size: .
V: TRBV5-1

DNA: TGTGCCAGCAGCGCAAACCCCGGGCTTAGCACAGATACGCAGTATTTT
CDR3: CASSANPGLSTDTQYF
D: .
J: TRBJ2-3
length: 16
size: few
V: TRBV9